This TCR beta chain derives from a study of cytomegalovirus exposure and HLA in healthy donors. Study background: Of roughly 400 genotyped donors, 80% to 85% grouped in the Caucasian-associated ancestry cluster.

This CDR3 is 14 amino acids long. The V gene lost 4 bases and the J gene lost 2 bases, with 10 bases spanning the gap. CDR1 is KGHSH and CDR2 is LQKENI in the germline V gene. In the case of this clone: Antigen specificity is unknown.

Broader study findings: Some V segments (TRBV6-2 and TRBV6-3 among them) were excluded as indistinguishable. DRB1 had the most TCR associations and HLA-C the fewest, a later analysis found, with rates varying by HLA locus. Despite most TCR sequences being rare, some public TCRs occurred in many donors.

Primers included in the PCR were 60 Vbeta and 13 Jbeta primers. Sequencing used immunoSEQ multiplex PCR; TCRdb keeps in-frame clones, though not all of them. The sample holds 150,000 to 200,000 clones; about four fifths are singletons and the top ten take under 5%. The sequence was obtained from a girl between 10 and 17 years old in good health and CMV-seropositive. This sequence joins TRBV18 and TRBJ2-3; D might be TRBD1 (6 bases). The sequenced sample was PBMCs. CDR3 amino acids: CASSRDTYTDTQYF. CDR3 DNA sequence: TGTGCCAGCTCACGGGACACCTACACAGATACGCAGTATTTT.